The 23 T cell receptor beta chains given below trace back to one sample, sequenced in a study of glioma-infiltrating T cells after dendritic cell vaccination. Profiling relied on immunoSEQ multiplex PCR, and the TCRdb table lists in-frame clones only, not all of them. The sample gives 45,000 to 55,000 clones, roughly 87% of which show up once; about an eighth is in the top ten. Sample: blood, taken before dendritic cell vaccination. These receptors were taken from a human donor with glioblastoma.

This clone appeared a few times. The genes are TRBV7-8 and TRBJ2-1, with 10 nucleotides matching TRBD2. Germline V lookup: CDR1 SGHVS, CDR2 FQNEAQ. The CDR3 runs to 16 residues. J was trimmed by 8 bases and V by 0 bases; bases with no gene match: 7. CDR3 sequence reads: CASSLAPASGGYEQFF. In nucleotides, the CDR3 is TGTGCCAGCAGCTTAGCGCCGGCTAGCGGGGGCTATGAGCAGTTCTTC.

The CDR3 coding sequence is TGTGCCAGCAGCTTCCTCCGGGGGGCGGACTCCCAAAGGCACGAGCAGTACTTC. It is translated as CASSFLRGADSQRHEQYF. V and J are TRBV7-9 and TRBJ2-7, with D tentatively TRBD2 (7 bases). From germline, CDR1 is SEHNR and CDR2 FQNEAQ (reference sequence). This CDR3 contains 18 residues. V was clipped by 3 bases and J by 5 bases, with 26 bases between them.

This chain links TRBV19 with TRBJ1-1; 11 bases agree with TRBD1. J gave up 4 bases and V 4 bases, and 11 bases lay outside the gene matches. This CDR3 spans 17 amino acids. Germline values: CDR1 LNHDA, CDR2 SQIVND (reference sequence). In DNA form, the CDR3 reads TGTGCCAGTAGTAGGACAGGGGGCCCACCAAGGGCCACTGAAGCTTTCTTT. Its translation is CASSRTGGPPRATEAFF.

The rearrangement links TRBV29-1 to TRBJ2-5; D gene uncertain. V dropped 1 base and J dropped 4 bases, with 16 bases sitting between them. CDR1 and CDR2 (germline): SQVTM, ANQGSEA. The CDR3 consists of 15 residues. The CDR3 loop is CSVEAPAPRRETQYF. CDR3 DNA sequence: TGCAGCGTTGAAGCCCCCGCCCCTAGGAGAGAGACCCAGTACTTC.

The J gene is TRBJ1-4, the V gene TRBV9, with D perhaps TRBD1 (5 bases). The CDR3 is 15 amino acids. Germline CDR1 and CDR2: SGDLS and YYNGEE. V shed 1 base and J shed 0 bases, with 7 bases lying between them. The DNA of the CDR3 is TGTGCCAGCAGCGTACAGGGCGCAACTAATGAAAAACTGTTTTTT. This encodes CASSVQGATNEKLFF.

The chain employs TRBV19 and TRBJ2-1; D is possibly TRBD1 (6 bases). Germline V gene data show CDR1 as LNHDA and CDR2 as SQIVND (reference sequence). The CDR3 sequence is 14 residues long. V was trimmed by 2 bases and J by 7 bases, leaving 12 bases between them. In nucleotides, the CDR3 is TGTGCCAGTAGTATACGGGCAGGGGTTAATGAGCAGTTCTTC. This translates into CASSIRAGVNEQFF. Full variable domain (rest looked up from reference TRBV19 and TRBJ2-1): DGGITQSPKYLFRKEGQNVTLSCEQNLNHDAMYWYRQDPGQGLRLIYYSQIVNDFQKGDIAEGYSVSREKKESFPLTVTSAQKNPTAFYLCASSIRAGVNEQFFGPGTRLTVL.

This clone is a singleton in its sample. V and J are TRBV10-2 and TRBJ2-7; the match to TRBD1 covers 7 bases. V was clipped by 5 bases and J by 3 bases; unmatched bases: 4. CDR1 and CDR2 from the germline V gene are WSHSY and SAAADI. The CDR3 is 13 residues long. The CDR3 sequence is CASSSDRHYEQYF. Here the CDR3 DNA reads TGCGCCAGCAGTTCGGACAGGCACTACGAGCAGTACTTC.

The rearrangement links TRBV7-2 to TRBJ1-2, with 9 bases lining up with TRBD1. The V gene's germline CDR1 is SGHTA and CDR2 FQGNSA. The CDR3 sequence is 18 residues long. J gave up 6 bases and V 0 bases, and 14 bases lay outside the gene matches. CDR3 DNA sequence: TGTGCCAGCAGCTTAGCGTCCGGCCCGGGACAGGGCCTCGATGGCTACACCTTC. This codes for CASSLASGPGQGLDGYTF.

The chain employs TRBV7-2 and TRBJ1-2, with a weak D call TRBD1 (6 bases). From germline, CDR1 is SGHTA and CDR2 FQGNSA. The CDR3 extends over 16 amino acids. Trimming removed 0 bases at V and 6 bases at J, with 17 bases between. This CDR3 is CASSLAGSTGKDGYTF. CDR3 sequence (DNA): TGTGCCAGCAGCTTAGCGGGCTCCACAGGGAAGGATGGCTACACCTTC.

The chain carries TRBV6-6 and TRBJ2-2; 7 nucleotides align to TRBD2. CDR1 is MNHNY, CDR2 SVGAGI, per germline (reference sequence). Trimming cost V 0 bases and J 5 bases; bases outside gene matches: 6. This CDR3 region has 16 residues. The CDR3 sequence is CASSYSGGGVTGELFF. In nucleotides, the CDR3 is TGTGCCAGCAGTTACTCGGGTGGGGGGGTGACCGGGGAGCTGTTTTTT.

In nucleotides, the CDR3 is TGTGCCAGCAGCTTAGAACAGAGCTACGAGCAGTACTTC. This encodes CASSLEQSYEQYF. The rearrangement links TRBV7-2 to TRBJ2-7, with D uncertain. Trimming removed 1 base from V and 3 bases from J, with 7 bases in between. The length of the CDR3 is 13 residues. From germline, CDR1 is SGHTA and CDR2 FQGNSA.

The chain couples TRBV7-2 to TRBJ2-3; possibly TRBD2 for D (5 bases). Trimming stripped 1 base from V and 3 bases from J, with 8 bases between. This CDR3 region has 14 residues. CDR1 and CDR2 from the germline V gene are SGHTA and FQGNSA. CDR3 residues: CASSLELDTDTQYF. The CDR3, as DNA: TGTGCCAGCAGCTTAGAACTAGATACAGATACGCAGTATTTT.

V is TRBV9 and J is TRBJ2-7; D may be TRBD2 (5 bases). V dropped 4 bases and J dropped 6 bases, with 14 bases sitting between them. The CDR3 totals 13 residues. Germline-derived CDR1 and CDR2 are SGDLS and YYNGEE. CDR3 in DNA: TGTGCCAGCAGCTCACTAGGGTTCGGCGAGCAGTACTTC. Its protein is CASSSLGFGEQYF. Combining the CDR3 with reference TRBV9 and TRBJ2-7 gives the whole variable domain DSGVTQTPKHLITATGQRVTLRCSPRSGDLSVYWYQQSLDQGLQFLIQYYNGEERAKGNILERFSAQQFPDLHSELNLSSLELGDSALYFCASSSLGFGEQYFGPGTRLTVT.

CDR3: CASSELGEAYNSPLHF. The CDR3 nucleotides read TGTGCCAGCAGTGAATTGGGGGAGGCCTATAATTCACCCCTCCACTTT. V is TRBV25-1 and J is TRBJ1-6; D is perhaps TRBD1 (5 bases). Trimming cost V 1 base and J 2 bases, with 9 bases left between them. Germline values: CDR1 MGHDK, CDR2 SYGVNS. The CDR3 runs to 16 residues.

The CDR3: CASSFLQGFSGANVLTF. Here the CDR3 DNA reads TGTGCCAGCAGTTTTCTACAGGGGTTCTCTGGGGCCAACGTCCTGACTTTC. This chain connects TRBV27 to TRBJ2-6; 7 bases fit TRBD1. Trimming cost V 3 bases and J 0 bases; bases outside gene matches: 5. Germline CDR1 reads MNHEY; CDR2 reads SMNVEV (reference sequence). The CDR3 runs to 17 residues.

The rearrangement joins TRBV19 to TRBJ1-2; D uncertain. The germline V gene has CDR1 LNHDA and CDR2 SQIVND (reference sequence). The V and J ends lost 8 bases and 1 base respectively, with 20 bases between them. The CDR3 is 16 amino acids. The DNA of the CDR3 is TGTGCCAGTTGGCGAGGTTTCACCACCTTTAACTATGGCTACACCTTC. Protein product: CASWRGFTTFNYGYTF.

The rearrangement uses TRBV27 and TRBJ2-1; the match to TRBD1 covers 9 bases. Trimming removed 6 bases from V and 9 bases from J; junction bases left unmatched: 12. Germline loops: CDR1 MNHEY, CDR2 SMNVEV (reference sequence). The CDR3 length is 15 residues. The CDR3 region is CASRAGTGFPSEQFF. CDR3 nucleotide sequence: TGTGCCAGCAGGGCCGGGACAGGGTTTCCCAGTGAGCAGTTCTTC.

V usage is TRBV5-8 and J usage is TRBJ1-2; TRBD1 might be the D (5 bases). Germline V lookup: CDR1 SGHTS, CDR2 YDEGEE. The CDR3 extends over 12 amino acids. Trimming shortened V by 9 bases and J by 3 bases, and 12 bases separated the two germline ends. The CDR3, as DNA: TGTGCCACCATACAGGCGGACTATGGCTACACCTTC. It yields the protein CATIQADYGYTF.

The table lists this clone with a few counts. The chain recombines TRBV6-4 with TRBJ2-2, with D perhaps TRBD2 (5 bases). CDR3 length: 14 residues. Between the trimmed V and J ends, which lost 7 bases and 1 base, there was a span of 10 bases. Germline-derived CDR1 and CDR2 are MRHNA and SNTAGT. The CDR3 nucleotides are TGTGCCAGCAATGCCGAGGGGAACACCGGGGAGCTGTTTTTT. It codes for CASNAEGNTGELFF.

This clone was seen only once. The chain employs TRBV7-9 and TRBJ1-1; TRBD1 agrees at 11 bases. The CDR3 extends over 16 amino acids. Germline loops: CDR1 SEHNR, CDR2 FQNEAQ (reference sequence). With V trimmed by 3 bases and J by 7 bases, 10 bases remained unmatched. DNA for the CDR3: TGTGCCAGCAGCTTGCACCGGGACAGGGGGAGAGGTGAAGCTTTCTTT. It encodes CASSLHRDRGRGEAFF. Full variable domain (remainder filled in from reference TRBV7-9 and TRBJ1-1): DTGVSQNPRHKITKRGQNVTFRCDPISEHNRLYWYRQTLGQGPEFLTYFQNEAQLEKSRLLSDRFSAERPKGSFSTLEIQRTEQGDSAMYLCASSLHRDRGRGEAFFGQGTRLTVV.

The J gene is TRBJ2-3, the V gene TRBV7-2; D not resolved. The CDR3 is 13 amino acids. Deletions cut 5 bases from V and 6 bases from J, with 12 bases between. Germline loops: CDR1 SGHTA, CDR2 FQGNSA. The CDR3 reads CASSPTVADTQYF. The CDR3 bases are TGTGCCAGCAGCCCGACTGTCGCTGATACGCAGTATTTT.

This rearrangement joins TRBV7-9 to TRBJ1-2, with 9 bases aligning to TRBD1. The CDR3 spans 13 residues. From germline, CDR1 is SEHNR and CDR2 FQNEAQ (reference sequence). V lost 8 bases and J lost 5; bases outside the gene matches: 6. Here the CDR3 DNA reads TGTGCCAGCGGTGACAGGGGGTCTTATGGCTACACCTTC. Protein sequence: CASGDRGSYGYTF.

The V gene is TRBV5-1, the J gene TRBJ1-5; the D gene is possibly TRBD1 (5 bases). The CDR3 totals 15 residues. The germline V and J ends were trimmed by 0 bases and 4 bases, with 11 bases remaining between them. Per germline, CDR1 SGHRS and CDR2 YFSETQ. The CDR3 region has the DNA TGCGCCAGCAGCTTGGAAGGGGCCCCGAATCAGCCCCAGCATTTT. Its protein product is CASSLEGAPNQPQHF.